Shown below are 19 T cell receptor beta chains from a single sample sequenced in a study of T cells in Graves' hyperthyroidism and ophthalmopathy. Regions amplified from RNA transcripts were the TCR beta CDR3 regions. HTBI primers were the set used in a first-round RT-PCR of the TCR CDR3. TCRdb recomputed calls from the multiplex PCR reads with MiXCR, one row per CDR3 protein. This sample carries 280,000 or so distinct CDR3 sequences, about 25% of them seen once, and the ten largest clones take 25% to 30%. Sequencing input: blood. The origin of the receptors is a man aged 35-49 years with Graves' hyperthyroidism that later progressed to Graves' ophthalmopathy.

This clonotype was found many times. The chain joins TRBV9 to TRBJ2-5, with 7 bases lining up with TRBD1. V lost 9 bases to trimming and J lost 3 bases; unmatched junction nucleotides: 11. Per the germline V gene, CDR1 is SGDLS and CDR2 is YYNGEE. The CDR3 totals 14 residues. Here the CDR3 DNA reads TGTGCCAACCGACAGGGCAGACCCAAAGAGACCCAGTACTTC. This codes for CANRQGRPKETQYF. The variable domain in full, completed from reference TRBV9 and TRBJ2-5, reads DSGVTQTPKHLITATGQRVTLRCSPRSGDLSVYWYQQSLDQGLQFLIQYYNGEERAKGNILERFSAQQFPDLHSELNLSSLELGDSALYFCANRQGRPKETQYFGPGTRLLVL.

There are many counts of this clonotype. This chain joins TRBV2 and TRBJ1-1; no clear D. The CDR3 loop spans 13 amino acids. Trimming stripped 6 bases from V and 1 base from J, with 9 bases between. In germline, CDR1 is SNHLY, CDR2 FYNNEI. CDR3 coding DNA: TGTGCCAGCAGGGAGGACGGGAACACTGAAGCTTTCTTT. Protein sequence: CASREDGNTEAFF.

This clonotype occurred many times. A much larger clone is a single base away; this may be a read error. The chain employs TRBV6-5 and TRBJ1-2, with D uncertain. CDR1 and CDR2 (germline): MNHEY, SVGAGI. The CDR3 length is 14 residues. The chain's CDR3 is CASSYSAANYGCTF. CDR3 nucleotide sequence: TGTGCCAGCAGTTACTCGGCGGCCAACTATGGCTGCACCTTC.

In this sample, this clonotype turned up many times. The chain employs TRBV6-5 and TRBJ2-4, with 10 bases fitting TRBD1. Germline V gene lookup returns CDR1 MNHEY and CDR2 SVGAGI. CDR3 length: 13 residues. Trimming cost V 7 bases and J 11 bases; bases outside gene matches: 8. CDR3 DNA: TGTGCCAGCACTACCGAGGACAGGGGGGTTCAGTACTTC. As protein: CASTTEDRGVQYF.

This clonotype showed up many times. CDR3 DNA sequence: TGTGCCAGCAGCTCATCTTCAGGGGCAAAGTATGGCTACACCTTC. Translated: CASSSSSGAKYGYTF. The rearrangement joins TRBV7-2 to TRBJ1-2; the D gene is possibly TRBD1 (6 bases). The V end lost 4 bases, the J end lost 5 bases, and 17 bases lay between the germline ends. The V gene's germline CDR1 is SGHTA and CDR2 FQGNSA. The CDR3 loop spans 15 amino acids.

This clonotype has ten or more counts. The chain couples TRBV6-5 to TRBJ1-1; D unresolved. This CDR3 is 14 amino acids long. V gave up 2 bases and J gave up 10 bases, with 17 bases separating them. CDR1 MNHEY and CDR2 SVGAGI come from the germline V gene. This chain's CDR3 is CASSYTSASKGAFF. DNA for the CDR3: TGTGCCAGCAGTTACACATCAGCTTCCAAGGGAGCTTTCTTT.

The V call is TRBV28, the J call TRBJ2-7, with 10 bases identical to TRBD2. This CDR3 is built from 18 residues. J gave up 10 bases and V 5 bases, and 23 bases lay outside the gene matches. CDR1 is MDHEN, CDR2 SYDVKM, per germline. CDR3 nucleotides: TGTGCCAGCAGTACCCAATCCCCTAGCGGGGGTCTCCCGGGTACCCAGTACTTC. It yields the protein CASSTQSPSGGLPGTQYF. Drawing the rest from reference TRBV28 and TRBJ2-7, the complete variable domain is DVKVTQSSRYLVKRTGEKVFLECVQDMDHENMFWYRQDPGLGLRLIYFSYDVKMKEKGDIPEGYSVSREKKERFSLILESASTNQTSMYLCASSTQSPSGGLPGTQYFGPGTRLTVT.

This clonotype was seen many times. The rearrangement links TRBV29-1 to TRBJ2-5; TRBD2 matches at 10 bases. The CDR3 totals 15 residues. The germline V gene has CDR1 SQVTM and CDR2 ANQGSEA. The ends lost 3 bases at V and 1 base at J; junction bases unmatched: 5. DNA for the CDR3: TGCAGCGTTGATTTAAGCGGGAGGGTCCAAGAGACCCAGTACTTC. Its protein product is CSVDLSGRVQETQYF.

This clonotype was recorded many times. The rearrangement links TRBV30 to TRBJ1-1, with D possibly matching TRBD1 (6 bases). The CDR3 runs 16 residues. Germline lookup yields CDR1 GTSNPN and CDR2 SVGIG (reference sequence). The germline V and J ends were trimmed by 3 bases and 5 bases, with 22 bases remaining between them. The CDR3 DNA is TGTGCCTGGAGGCCCCCAAGGACAGCACAATGGACTGAAGCTTTCTTT. It codes for CAWRPPRTAQWTEAFF.

This clonotype was observed at least ten times. The CDR3: CASSLAGRARTGELFF. In DNA, the CDR3 is TGTGCCAGCAGCTTAGCAGGCAGGGCCCGCACCGGGGAGCTGTTTTTT. The chain is built from TRBV11-1 and TRBJ2-2; D might be TRBD1 (5 bases). Looked up from germline, CDR1 is SGHAT and CDR2 is FQDESV (reference sequence). V was clipped by 0 bases and J by 4 bases, with 12 bases between them. This CDR3 comprises 16 residues.

This clonotype has at least ten counts. V usage is TRBV27 and J usage is TRBJ2-2, with TRBD2 matching over 10 bases. Per the germline V gene, CDR1 is MNHEY and CDR2 is SMNVEV (reference sequence). The CDR3 length is 15 residues. Trimming removed 4 bases from V and 6 bases from J; junction bases left unmatched: 5. CDR3 protein: CASSSGTSVAGELFF. The DNA of the CDR3 is TGTGCCAGCAGTTCAGGGACTAGCGTGGCCGGGGAGCTGTTTTTT.

This clonotype came up many times. The chain carries TRBV19 and TRBJ1-1; D not certain. V lost 3 bases to trimming and J lost 1 base, with 9 bases between them. CDR3 length: 14 residues. Germline CDR1 is LNHDA and CDR2 is SQIVND (reference sequence). This CDR3 reads CASSIRRTNTEAFF. Here the CDR3 DNA reads TGTGCCAGTAGTATTAGACGGACGAACACTGAAGCTTTCTTT.

Ten or more counts support this clonotype. The chain has TRBV28 and TRBJ2-7, with TRBD2 identical over 14 bases. In germline, CDR1 is MDHEN, CDR2 SYDVKM. The CDR3 spans 17 residues. With V trimmed by 5 bases and J by 4 bases, 10 bases remained unmatched. For the CDR3, the DNA is TGTGCCAGCAGTCGAATCACGGGACTAGCGGGAGTTTACGAGCAGTACTTC. As protein: CASSRITGLAGVYEQYF.

The chain uses TRBV28 and TRBJ1-5; 7 bases fit TRBD1. The CDR3 contains 14 residues. V lost 4 bases and J lost 7; bases outside the gene matches: 7. Germline CDR1 MDHEN, CDR2 SYDVKM. The CDR3 here is CASSWGQGGQPQHF. Here the CDR3 DNA reads TGTGCCAGCAGTTGGGGGCAGGGGGGACAGCCCCAGCATTTT. The full variable domain, rest sourced from reference TRBV28 and TRBJ1-5, is DVKVTQSSRYLVKRTGEKVFLECVQDMDHENMFWYRQDPGLGLRLIYFSYDVKMKEKGDIPEGYSVSREKKERFSLILESASTNQTSMYLCASSWGQGGQPQHFGDGTRLSIL.

The sample holds many counts of this clonotype. The gene calls are TRBV5-1 and TRBJ2-7, with 8 positions matching TRBD2. Germline CDR1 is SGHRS and CDR2 is YFSETQ. CDR3 length: 14 amino acids. V lost 2 bases to trimming and J lost 0 bases; unmatched junction nucleotides: 1. CDR3 coding DNA: TGCGCCAGCAGCTTAGCGGGAGACTCCTACGAGCAGTACTTC. It translates to CASSLAGDSYEQYF.

This chain joins TRBV11-3 and TRBJ1-1; 7 positions agree with TRBD1. With 1 base clipped from V and 8 bases from J, the junction kept 4 bases outside the gene matches. CDR1 and CDR2 from the germline V gene are SGHNT and YENEEA. The CDR3 totals 13 residues. The CDR3 reads CASSLALTGEAFF. The CDR3 DNA reads TGTGCCAGCAGCTTAGCCTTGACAGGGGAAGCTTTCTTT.

The V gene is TRBV12-3 or TRBV12-4, the J gene TRBJ1-1; D gene unclear. The CDR3 consists of 14 residues. The V end lost 1 base, the J end lost 1 base, and 7 bases lay between the germline ends. CDR3: CASSLGVKNTEAFF. The CDR3, as DNA: TGTGCCAGCAGTTTAGGAGTCAAGAACACTGAAGCTTTCTTT.

In this sample, this clonotype turned up many times. This chain uses TRBV6-5 with TRBJ1-2; D perhaps matches TRBD1 (5 bases). CDR3 length equals 12 residues. CDR1 is MNHEY and CDR2 is SVGAGI in the germline V gene. With 11 bases removed from V and 2 bases from J, the gap between germline ends came to 12 bases. Here the CDR3 reads CAVQGSNYGYTF. Written as DNA, the CDR3 is TGTGCCGTTCAGGGTTCCAACTATGGCTACACCTTC.

The chain carries TRBV12-3 or TRBV12-4 and TRBJ1-1; D uncertain. The CDR3 is 15 residues long. Trimming took 1 base from V and 1 from J, leaving 10 bases between them. The CDR3 bases are TGTGCCAGCAGTTTAGATGAGGGCCGGAACACTGAAGCTTTCTTT. Translated, it gives CASSLDEGRNTEAFF.